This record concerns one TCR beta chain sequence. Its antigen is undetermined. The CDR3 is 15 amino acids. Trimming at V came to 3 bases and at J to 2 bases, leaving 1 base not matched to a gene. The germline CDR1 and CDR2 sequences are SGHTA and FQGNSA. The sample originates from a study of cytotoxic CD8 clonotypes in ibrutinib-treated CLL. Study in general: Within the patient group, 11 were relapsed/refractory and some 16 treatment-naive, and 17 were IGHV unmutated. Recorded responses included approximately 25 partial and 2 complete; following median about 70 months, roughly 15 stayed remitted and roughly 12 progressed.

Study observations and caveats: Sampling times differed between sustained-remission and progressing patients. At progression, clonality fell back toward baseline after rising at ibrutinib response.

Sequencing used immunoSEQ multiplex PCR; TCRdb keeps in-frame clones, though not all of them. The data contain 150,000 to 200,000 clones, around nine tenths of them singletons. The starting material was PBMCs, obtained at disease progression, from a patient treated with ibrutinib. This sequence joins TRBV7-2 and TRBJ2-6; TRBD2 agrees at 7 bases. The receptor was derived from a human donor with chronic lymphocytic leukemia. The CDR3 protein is CASSFGGTGANVLTF. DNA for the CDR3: TGTGCCAGCAGCTTCGGGGGGACTGGGGCCAACGTCCTGACTTTC.